This T cell receptor (beta chain) was identified during a study of graft-versus-host responses after intestinal transplantation. Trimming pared 2 bases from V and 4 bases from J, leaving 8 bases between. Germline V lookup: CDR1 SGHVS, CDR2 FQNEAQ. CDR3 size: 13 residues. Generated by immunoSEQ multiplex PCR, the TCRdb table keeps only in-frame clones and is missing some. The sample contains more than 50,000 clones, roughly nine tenths of which appear only once. This receptor was taken from a human patient who received an intestinal transplant, so some T cells may come from the graft donor. The specimen was PBMCs, collected roughly 680 days after intestinal transplant. The gene calls are TRBV7-8 and TRBJ1-1, with D hard to call. CDR3 sequence (DNA): TGTGCCAGCAGCTTAAGCGCCCCCACTGAAGCTTTCTTT. Translated: CASSLSAPTEAFF.